What follows are 28 T cell receptor beta chains derived from one specimen sequenced in a study of T-cell reconstitution after alpha-beta-depleted transplantation in children. Unique molecular identifiers were used to barcode this TCRbeta library. TCRdb recomputed calls from the PCR reads with MiXCR, one row per CDR3 protein. The table records some 300,000 distinct CDR3 sequences, around 9.1% of them present only once. The input for sequencing was PBMCs, taken before TCRalphabeta/CD19-depleted stem cell transplant. The receptors stem from a boy younger than two with acute myeloid leukemia, due to receive a stem cell transplant.

In this sample, this clonotype turned up a few times. The chain's CDR3 is CASSQFWISGANVLTF. The CDR3 nucleotides are TGTGCCAGCAGCCAATTTTGGATATCTGGGGCCAACGTCCTGACTTTC. The V gene is TRBV3-1, the J gene TRBJ2-6; D unresolved. Trimming removed 2 bases from V and 1 base from J, with 9 bases in between. CDR3 size: 16 residues. Germline lookup yields CDR1 LGHDT and CDR2 YNNKEL (reference sequence). The full variable domain, its missing parts supplied by reference TRBV3-1 and TRBJ2-6, is DTAVSQTPKYLVTQMGNDKSIKCEQNLGHDTMYWYKQDSKKFLKIMFSYNNKELIINETVPNRFSPKSPDKAHLNLHINSLELGDSAVYFCASSQFWISGANVLTFGAGSRLTVL.

This clonotype was seen more than once but under ten times. The J gene is TRBJ2-4, the V gene TRBV15; 10 nucleotides align to TRBD2. Per germline, CDR1 LNHNV and CDR2 YYDKDF (reference sequence). The CDR3 consists of 13 residues. The junction had 2 bases not matched to a gene; V was cut back by 5 bases and J by 7 bases. The CDR3 reads CATSAGLANIQYF. For the CDR3, the DNA is TGTGCCACCAGCGCGGGACTAGCGAACATTCAGTACTTC.

This clonotype came up a few times. This rearrangement joins TRBV7-2 to TRBJ1-2, with TRBD1 matching 7 bases. With 1 base clipped from V and 3 bases from J, the junction kept 2 bases outside the gene matches. Germline CDR1 and CDR2: SGHTA and FQGNSA. The CDR3 covers 14 residues. The CDR3: CASSLDRGYYGYTF. CDR3 DNA sequence: TGTGCCAGCAGCTTAGACAGGGGATACTATGGCTACACCTTC.

This clonotype was picked up many times. The chain joins TRBV2 to TRBJ2-5; D gene ambiguous. Germline V gene data show CDR1 as SNHLY and CDR2 as FYNNEI. The CDR3 is 12 amino acids. The V end lost 7 bases, the J end lost 5 bases, and 11 bases lay between the germline ends. Written as DNA, the CDR3 is TGTGCCAGCACCCCTGGAGTTGAGACCCAGTACTTC. As protein: CASTPGVETQYF. The variable domain in full, completed from reference TRBV2 and TRBJ2-5, reads EPEVTQTPSHQVTQMGQEVILRCVPISNHLYFYWYRQILGQKVEFLVSFYNNEISEKSEIFDDQFSVERPDGSNFTLKIRSTKLEDSAMYFCASTPGVETQYFGPGTRLLVL.

There are many counts of this clonotype. Here the CDR3 omits its conserved ending phenylalanine or tryptophan, so a read error is the likely source. It is unclear where the CDR3 begins or ends on the DNA, so no DNA is shown, and the CDR3 is as TCRdb lists it. This rearrangement joins TRBV20-1 to TRBJ2-5; the table names TRBD2, a call not compared with the DNA. CDR1 and CDR2 from the germline V gene are DFQATT and SNEGSKA (reference sequence). With termini counted, the CDR3 has 11 amino acids. CDR3 sequence reads: CSAEAGTTLVV.

Details on this clonotype: A much more abundant neighbour one base away suggests this may be a read error. The V gene is TRBV2, the J gene TRBJ2-1, with D possibly matching TRBD2 (5 bases). CDR1 is SNHLY, CDR2 FYNNEI, per germline. The length of the CDR3 is 18 residues. CDR3 sequence: CACSFRVVTIQLDNEQFF. The CDR3 DNA sequence: TGTGCCTGCAGTTTCCGGGTCGTGACTATACAACTTGACAATGAGCAGTTCTTC.

This clonotype appeared a few times. The chain combines TRBV2 with TRBJ1-1; tentative D call: TRBD1 (5 bases). The CDR3 sequence is 11 residues long. The V gene's germline CDR1 is SNHLY and CDR2 FYNNEI. V lost 8 bases and J lost 4, with 8 bases in between. The CDR3 spells CASFRATEAFF. As DNA, the CDR3 is TGTGCCAGCTTCAGGGCCACTGAAGCTTTCTTT.

The rearrangement joins TRBV3-1 to TRBJ1-4, with D hard to call. Trimming took off 2 bases at V and 8 bases at J, with 3 bases between the two ends. In germline, CDR1 is LGHDT, CDR2 YNNKEL (reference sequence). The CDR3 length is 11 residues. CDR3 nucleotide sequence: TGTGCCAGCAGCCAAAGGGAAAAACTGTTTTTT. It codes for CASSQREKLFF.

This clonotype was recorded at least ten times. The rearrangement links TRBV7-2 to TRBJ2-7; D is undetermined. Trimming removed 6 bases at V and 0 bases at J, with 15 bases between. This CDR3 has 15 residues. In germline, CDR1 is SGHTA, CDR2 FQGNSA. The CDR3 bases are TGTGCCAGCAGGTTGGTAACGGAACCCTCCTACGAGCAGTACTTC. Protein: CASRLVTEPSYEQYF.

This clonotype was detected only a few times. The V and J genes are TRBV20-1 and TRBJ1-2; TRBD1 matches at 9 bases. Germline CDR1 and CDR2: DFQATT and SNEGSKA (reference sequence). J was trimmed by 5 bases and V by 7 bases; bases with no gene match: 14. The CDR3 consists of 15 residues. CDR3 protein: CSELGDRDLGYGYTF. CDR3 nucleotides: TGCAGTGAACTCGGGGACAGGGACTTAGGGTATGGCTACACCTTC.

This clonotype was counted at least ten times. J is TRBJ2-5 and V is TRBV7-9; D remains unclear. There are 13 residues in the CDR3. Germline CDR1 reads SEHNR; CDR2 reads FQNEAQ (reference sequence). V lost 6 bases to trimming and J lost 5 bases, with 13 bases between them. The CDR3 nucleotides are TGTGCCAGCAGACCCCTGGCGGCGGAGACCCAGTACTTC. Its protein product is CASRPLAAETQYF.

This clonotype was recorded many times. The chain has TRBV7-2 and TRBJ2-7; D ambiguous. V lost 5 bases to trimming and J lost 3 bases, with 8 bases between them. This CDR3 has 12 amino acids. CDR1 and CDR2 (germline): SGHTA, FQGNSA. The CDR3 nucleotides are TGTGCCAGCAGCGCCTACCTCTACGAGCAGTACTTC. This codes for CASSAYLYEQYF.

This clonotype was seen at least ten times. The V call is TRBV6-5, the J call TRBJ2-7, with 8 bases that match TRBD1. Unmatched junction bases numbered 8, after V lost 3 bases and J lost 4 bases. Germline assignment: CDR1 MNHEY and CDR2 SVGAGI. This CDR3 comprises 15 residues. The CDR3 spells CASSYRPRGHYEQYF. The CDR3 region has the DNA TGTGCCAGCAGTTATCGACCCAGGGGGCATTACGAGCAGTACTTC.

On this clonotype: A much larger clone lies a single base off, so this may be a read error. The CDR3 nucleotides read TGTGCCAGCAGTGGGACCCATGACTTGATCTCCTACTATGAGCAGTTCTTC. It is translated as CASSGTHDLISYYEQFF. The chain carries TRBV25-1 and TRBJ2-1; no clear D. CDR1 and CDR2 (germline): MGHDK, SYGVNS. CDR3 length: 17 residues.

The sample holds many counts of this clonotype. The chain carries TRBV28 and TRBJ1-2; 9 bases map to TRBD1. The CDR3 extends over 14 amino acids. V lost 5 bases and J lost 4; bases outside the gene matches: 5. Germline-derived CDR1 and CDR2 are MDHEN and SYDVKM. The CDR3 loop reads CASSPDRGSYGYTF. DNA of the CDR3: TGTGCCAGCAGTCCTGACAGGGGGAGCTATGGCTACACCTTC.

This sequence joins TRBV6-2 or TRBV6-3 and TRBJ2-1, with D maybe TRBD1 (6 bases). The germline V gene encodes CDR1 MNHEY and CDR2 SVGEGT. The CDR3 sequence is 14 residues long. Trimming pared 6 bases from V and 2 bases from J, leaving 11 bases between. The CDR3 spells CASRTGITYNEQFF. Written as DNA, the CDR3 is TGTGCCAGCAGGACAGGAATCACCTACAATGAGCAGTTCTTC.

There are many counts of this clonotype. The rearrangement links TRBV6-5 to TRBJ1-1; D gene ambiguous. The CDR3 has 14 amino acids. From germline, CDR1 is MNHEY and CDR2 SVGAGI. V dropped 0 bases and J dropped 5 bases, with 10 bases sitting between them. The CDR3 nucleotides read TGTGCCAGCAGTTACTCGCTCGGGAATACTGAAGCTTTCTTT. Amino acid sequence: CASSYSLGNTEAFF.

The chain joins TRBV11-2 to TRBJ2-1; tentatively, D is TRBD1 or TRBD2 (5 bases each). Germline assignment: CDR1 SGHAT and CDR2 FQNNGV. Trimming cost V 1 base and J 0 bases, with 13 bases left between them. This CDR3 spans 17 amino acids. The CDR3 DNA follows: TGTGCCAGCAGCTTAGGGGGACGGCTGAGCTCCTACAATGAGCAGTTCTTC. This codes for CASSLGGRLSSYNEQFF.

This clonotype appeared many times. The genes are TRBV10-3 and TRBJ2-1, with a weak D call TRBD2 (5 bases). V lost 8 bases, J lost 9 bases, and 23 bases lay in between. Germline CDR1 ENHRY, CDR2 SYGVKD. CDR3 size: 15 residues. The CDR3 DNA is TGTGCCATCGATTCCGGGAATGATGGAGGTTTTGAGCAGTTCTTC. Protein sequence: CAIDSGNDGGFEQFF.

Comment on this clonotype: An end of the junction differs from the germline gene, which may be a read error. J is TRBJ1-5 and V is TRBV5-5; weak D call: TRBD1 (6 bases). This CDR3 has 13 amino acids. Germline values: CDR1 SGHKS, CDR2 YYEKEE (reference sequence). CDR3 sequence reads: CASSGTPNHPQHF. As DNA, the CDR3 is TGTGCCAGCAGCGGGACACCGAATCACCCCCAGCATTTT.

This clonotype occurred many times. The V and J genes are TRBV7-3 and TRBJ1-1, with 8 bases matching TRBD1. This CDR3 region has 13 residues. V lost 3 bases to trimming and J lost 11 bases; unmatched junction nucleotides: 8. The germline V gene encodes CDR1 SGHTA and CDR2 FQGTGA. CDR3 loop: CASSLTGDRLAFF. The CDR3 DNA follows: TGTGCCAGCAGCTTGACAGGGGATCGGCTCGCTTTCTTT.

The sample holds many counts of this clonotype. The rearrangement joins TRBV5-1 to TRBJ1-6; D is ambiguous. Germline loops: CDR1 SGHRS, CDR2 YFSETQ. V lost 0 bases, J lost 7 bases, and 8 bases lay in between. The CDR3 is 14 amino acids. The CDR3 reads CASSLVAGNSPLHF. DNA of the CDR3: TGCGCCAGCAGCTTGGTGGCCGGGAATTCACCCCTCCACTTT. Combining the CDR3 with reference TRBV5-1 and TRBJ1-6 gives the whole variable domain KAGVTQTPRYLIKTRGQQVTLSCSPISGHRSVSWYQQTPGQGLQFLFEYFSETQRNKGNFPGRFSGRQFSNSRSEMNVSTLELGDSALYLCASSLVAGNSPLHFGNGTRLTVT.

In this sample, this clonotype turned up many times. V and J are TRBV7-2 and TRBJ2-3; D possibly corresponds to TRBD1 (5 bases). This CDR3 has 16 amino acids. Trimming pared 5 bases from V and 0 bases from J, leaving 15 bases between. From germline, CDR1 is SGHTA and CDR2 FQGNSA. For the CDR3, the DNA is TGTGCCAGCAGCCTACAAGGGGTCCCTAGCACAGATACGCAGTATTTT. This encodes CASSLQGVPSTDTQYF. Variable domain in full (rest from reference TRBV7-2 and TRBJ2-3): GAGVSQSPSNKVTEKGKDVELRCDPISGHTALYWYRQSLGQGLEFLIYFQGNSAPDKSGLPSDRFSAERTGGSVSTLTIQRTQQEDSAVYLCASSLQGVPSTDTQYFGPGTRLTVL.

This clonotype has at least ten counts. This chain links TRBV20-1 with TRBJ2-2; 8 bases match TRBD2. Losses at the gene ends were 0 bases for V and 2 bases for J; bases not matched to a gene: 5. CDR1 is DFQATT, CDR2 SNEGSKA, per germline (reference sequence). The CDR3 contains 16 residues. The CDR3 reads CSARDSGRGNTGELFF. DNA of the CDR3: TGCAGTGCTAGAGATTCCGGGAGGGGTAACACCGGGGAGCTGTTTTTT.

Ten or more counts support this clonotype. The chain is built from TRBV7-2 and TRBJ2-1, with D tentatively TRBD2 (5 bases). The CDR3 is made up of 15 amino acids. Per the germline V gene, CDR1 is SGHTA and CDR2 is FQGNSA. Trimming left V 5 bases short and J 0 bases short, with 11 bases between. CDR3 nucleotides: TGTGCCAGCAGCCCCGGACTGAGCTCCTACAATGAGCAGTTCTTC. As protein: CASSPGLSSYNEQFF. The variable domain in full, with the rest retrieved from reference TRBV7-2 and TRBJ2-1, is GAGVSQSPSNKVTEKGKDVELRCDPISGHTALYWYRQSLGQGLEFLIYFQGNSAPDKSGLPSDRFSAERTGGSVSTLTIQRTQQEDSAVYLCASSPGLSSYNEQFFGPGTRLTVL.

This clonotype was picked up a small number of times. The V call is TRBV29-1, the J call TRBJ1-1, with 7 bases lining up with TRBD1. V shed 6 bases, J shed 0 bases, and the junction held 4 bases outside the gene matches. Germline V gives CDR1 SQVTM, CDR2 ANQGSEA. This CDR3 has 13 residues. CDR3 coding DNA: TGCAGCGTGGGACAGTTAATGAACACTGAAGCTTTCTTT. Protein: CSVGQLMNTEAFF.

This clonotype was observed many times. The chain recombines TRBV7-3 with TRBJ2-1, with a weak D call TRBD2 (5 bases). Germline assignment: CDR1 SGHTA and CDR2 FQGTGA. Trimming took off 4 bases at V and 0 bases at J, with 10 bases between the two ends. The CDR3 loop spans 15 amino acids. The CDR3 nucleotides read TGTGCCAGCAGCTACGGGGTAAGCTCCTACAATGAGCAGTTCTTC. It encodes CASSYGVSSYNEQFF.

This clonotype turned up a few times. The CDR3 protein is CATSDWGKGETQYF. CDR3 in DNA: TGTGCCACCAGTGATTGGGGTAAGGGAGAGACCCAGTACTTC. The V gene is TRBV24-1, the J gene TRBJ2-5; no reliable D call. V was shortened by 2 bases and J by 4 bases, with 10 bases between the two germline ends. The germline V gene encodes CDR1 KGHDR and CDR2 SFDVKD. This CDR3 is built from 14 residues.